These T cell receptor beta chains were read from a single sample in a study of cytomegalovirus exposure and HLA in healthy donors. Produced via immunoSEQ multiplex PCR; TCRdb's table is partial and in-frame only. The data show roughly 220,000 clones, under 95% seen once. Sequencing was performed on PBMCs. All receptors come from a woman younger than 35 in good health and CMV-seronegative. Both conserved end residues are part of each CDR3. D genes are given only for firm matches. Only some rows state a clone size, as once, few, many or a class for expanded clones.

clone_size,v_call,d_call,j_call,cdr3_nt,cdr3_aa
-,TRBV2,TRBD2,TRBJ2-7,TGTGCCAGCAGTGAAGAAGGGACTAGCGGGGGGTCCTACGAGCAGTACTTC,CASSEEGTSGGSYEQYF
-,TRBV13,-,TRBJ2-3,TGTGCCAGCAGCTTAGGCAGGGGAACAGATACGCAGTATTTT,CASSLGRGTDTQYF
-,TRBV5-1,-,TRBJ2-5,TGCGCCAGCAGCCCCGGTGACAGACATGCTGAAGAGACCCAGTACTTC,CASSPGDRHAEETQYF
once,TRBV7-9,-,TRBJ2-7,TGTGCCAGCAGCTTAGCAGTTGCCCTAAAAGCCCACGAGCAGTACTTC,CASSLAVALKAHEQYF
-,TRBV29-1,TRBD1,TRBJ2-1,TGCAGCGGCAGACGGGACAGTTACAATGAGCAGTTCTTC,CSGRRDSYNEQFF
-,TRBV4-1,TRBD1,TRBJ1-2,TGCGCCAGCAGCCAACCCTCCGGGACAGGGGGCGCGCGCTATGGCTACACCTTC,CASSQPSGTGGARYGYTF
-,TRBV6-5,TRBD1,TRBJ1-2,TGTGCCAGCAGTTACCTCGGGACAGGGCATGGCTACACCTTC,CASSYLGTGHGYTF
few,TRBV25-1,-,TRBJ1-2,TGTGCCAGCAGTGGAGGACAGCAAACCTATGGCTACACCTTC,CASSGGQQTYGYTF
-,TRBV7-9,-,TRBJ1-2,TGTGCCAGCAGCCAAGGACAGTTGGGTGGCTACACCTTC,CASSQGQLGGYTF
-,TRBV13,TRBD2,TRBJ2-3,TGTGCCAGCAGCAGGCCGGGACTAGAGTGGACAGATACGCAGTATTTT,CASSRPGLEWTDTQYF
-,TRBV30,TRBD1,TRBJ1-2,TGTGCCTGGCGCGGCTGGACAGGGGGCGTTTACTATGGCTACACCTTC,CAWRGWTGGVYYGYTF
-,TRBV19,-,TRBJ2-3,TGTGCCAGTAGTGAGGCGTGGGTCGGGAGTTCTAGCACAGATACGCAGTATTTT,CASSEAWVGSSSTDTQYF
-,TRBV9,TRBD2,TRBJ2-1,TGTGCCAGCAGCGCTCCGGGACTAGGACCTCGACAGTTCTTC,CASSAPGLGPRQFF
-,TRBV5-5,TRBD2,TRBJ2-7,TGTGCCAGCAGCTTGAGGGTAGCGGGCCAATCCTACGAGCAGTACTTC,CASSLRVAGQSYEQYF
-,TRBV7-8,-,TRBJ1-3,TGTGCCAGCAGCTTAGAAACCGGGTCCGGAAACACCATATATTTT,CASSLETGSGNTIYF
-,TRBV28,-,TRBJ1-5,TGTGCCAGCAGTTACACAGGAATAGGGAATCAGCCCCAGCATTTT,CASSYTGIGNQPQHF
-,TRBV7-8,-,TRBJ2-5,TGTGCCAGCAGCTTTGTGGGGGCAGAGACCCAGTACTTC,CASSFVGAETQYF
-,TRBV28,TRBD1,TRBJ1-1,TGTGCCAGCACTGATACAGGGGTGGCTGAAGCTTTCTTT,CASTDTGVAEAFF
-,TRBV7-9,-,TRBJ2-7,TGTGCCAGCAGCTTATCTTTCCTCTCCTACGAGCAGTACTTC,CASSLSFLSYEQYF
-,TRBV9,TRBD1,TRBJ2-2,TGTGCCAGCAGCTTGCAGACAGGGCGCGGCGGGGAGCTGTTTTTT,CASSLQTGRGGELFF
-,TRBV19,-,TRBJ2-1,TGTGCCAGTAGTATGGGCGGGGAAAATAACAATGAGCAGTTCTTC,CASSMGGENNNEQFF
-,TRBV27,TRBD2,TRBJ2-7,TGTGCCAGCAGTCCCCCGGGACTAGCGGGGTACGAGCAGTACTTC,CASSPPGLAGYEQYF
-,TRBV5-1,TRBD1,TRBJ2-7,TGCGCCAGCAGCTGGCGGACAGGGTCGGGCGAGCAGTACTTC,CASSWRTGSGEQYF
once,TRBV18,-,TRBJ2-2,TGTGCCAGCTCATTTGGGGCGATTACCGGGGAGCTGTTTTTT,CASSFGAITGELFF
-,TRBV7-2,-,TRBJ2-2,TGTGCCAGCAGCTTAAACTCCGGGACACCGAACACCGGGGAGCTGTTTTTT,CASSLNSGTPNTGELFF
-,TRBV6-6,-,TRBJ2-5,TGTGCCAGCAGTCCCCTGCCAGCGGTACAAGAGACCCAGTACTTC,CASSPLPAVQETQYF
-,TRBV12-5,TRBD2,TRBJ2-7,TGTGCTAGTGGTTTGGTAGTGATAGCGGGGATCTCCTACGAGCAGTACTTC,CASGLVVIAGISYEQYF
-,TRBV28,-,TRBJ1-4,TGTGCCAGCAGCAGGGTGAGGGAAAAACTGTTTTTT,CASSRVREKLFF
-,TRBV6-1,TRBD1,TRBJ1-5,TGTGCCAGCAGTGCTCCGGGACAGGGGTATAGCAATCAGCCCCAGCATTTT,CASSAPGQGYSNQPQHF
-,TRBV27,-,TRBJ1-5,TGTGCCAGCAGGCCGGGGGGCAATCAGCCCCAGCATTTT,CASRPGGNQPQHF
-,TRBV5-1,TRBD2,TRBJ2-1,TGCGCCAGCAGCTTGGGGGGCGGGAGGGTTTACAATGAGCAGTTCTTC,CASSLGGGRVYNEQFF
-,TRBV2,TRBD2,TRBJ2-1,TGTGCCAGCAGCGGGGGGGCAAGTTATGAGCAGTTCTTC,CASSGGASYEQFF
-,TRBV30,-,TRBJ2-7,TGTGCCTGGAGTGCAGTCCCCAACTCCTACGAGCAGTACTTC,CAWSAVPNSYEQYF
-,TRBV6-4,-,TRBJ1-1,TGTGCCAGCAGTGTGGAGTTGAACACTGAAGCTTTCTTT,CASSVELNTEAFF
once,TRBV29-1,TRBD1,TRBJ1-2,TGCAGCGTTAAAGGCCGGGACAGGGGATCAAGCTGGGGCTACACCTTC,CSVKGRDRGSSWGYTF
few,TRBV27,-,TRBJ1-1,TGTGCCAGCGGGTTCCCGTGGGGACTCACTGAAGCTTTCTTT,CASGFPWGLTEAFF
-,TRBV7-9,-,TRBJ2-1,TGTGCCAGCAGCTTATCGCAGGGCTCGGGCATCGCCTACAATGAGCAGTTCTTC,CASSLSQGSGIAYNEQFF
-,TRBV27,TRBD2,TRBJ2-7,TGTGCCAGCAGTTTAGGACTAGCCTACGAGCAGTACTTC,CASSLGLAYEQYF
-,TRBV7-2,-,TRBJ2-7,TGTGCCAGCAGCTTATATATCGTCTCCTACGAGCAGTACTTC,CASSLYIVSYEQYF
-,TRBV7-9,TRBD2,TRBJ2-1,TGTGCCATACAAGCGGGAGGGGGGGACAATGAGCAGTTCTTC,CAIQAGGGDNEQFF
few,TRBV19,TRBD2,TRBJ2-1,TGTGCCAGCGGACTAGCGGGCTTAAATGAGCAGTTCTTC,CASGLAGLNEQFF
-,TRBV19,-,TRBJ2-1,TGTGCCAGTAGTATCCAGGGGAATTACAATGAGCAGTTCTTC,CASSIQGNYNEQFF
-,TRBV11-2,-,TRBJ1-3,TGTGCCAGCAGCTTAAGCCCCGGGTACAGAAACACCATATATTTT,CASSLSPGYRNTIYF
-,TRBV5-4,TRBD1,TRBJ1-1,TGTGCCAGCAGCTCCGGGACAGGGCGCACTGAAGCTTTCTTT,CASSSGTGRTEAFF
-,TRBV6-5,TRBD1,TRBJ1-1,TGTGCCAGCAGTACCGGACAGGCGGGCACTGAAGCTTTCTTT,CASSTGQAGTEAFF
once,TRBV28,-,TRBJ2-1,TGTGCCAGCAGTTTAGTAGGCGGAGCCTACAATGAGCAGTTCTTC,CASSLVGGAYNEQFF
once,TRBV11-3,-,TRBJ2-2,TGTGCCAGCAGCCATAGGGGGGGAGCAGACACCGGGGAGCTGTTTTTT,CASSHRGGADTGELFF
-,TRBV5-1,-,TRBJ2-7,TGCGCCAGCAGCTTGGGCGGGGTCGGGACCTACGAGCAGTACTTC,CASSLGGVGTYEQYF
-,TRBV30,TRBD1,TRBJ2-6,TGTGCCTGGACAGGGGGCTCTGGGGCCAACGTCCTGACTTTC,CAWTGGSGANVLTF
-,TRBV18,-,TRBJ1-5,TGTGCCAGCTCACCCGAGGGGAGTGGGGAGGTTGCCCAGCATTTT,CASSPEGSGEVAQHF
-,TRBV7-8,-,TRBJ1-3,TGTGCCAGCAGTCGGGGGGCAGGAAACACCATATATTTT,CASSRGAGNTIYF
-,TRBV19,TRBD1,TRBJ2-7,TGTGCCAGTAGCTCACCGGACAGGGGGCGTTACGAGCAGTACTTC,CASSSPDRGRYEQYF